The 19 T cell receptor beta chains reported below all come from one sample, sequenced in a study of blood T cell repertoires in COVID-19. Produced via immunoSEQ multiplex PCR; TCRdb's table is partial and in-frame only. The data show about 250,000 clones, with about 83% seen just once and approximately 5.5% held by the top ten. The sequenced material came from peripheral blood. Receptor source: a woman of 80 years or more with COVID-19, enrolled during active disease.

This rearrangement joins TRBV6-6 to TRBJ2-7; 9 nucleotides agree with TRBD1. The V gene's germline CDR1 is MNHNY and CDR2 SVGAGI (reference sequence). V lost 7 bases, J lost 0 bases, and 7 bases stayed unmatched. The CDR3 runs to 15 residues. This chain's CDR3 is CASKTGGTSSYEQYF. Written as DNA, the CDR3 is TGTGCCAGCAAAACAGGGGGCACAAGCTCCTACGAGCAGTACTTC.

This chain connects TRBV5-4 to TRBJ2-3; 11 bases line up with TRBD1. CDR1 is SGHNT and CDR2 is YYREEE in the germline V gene (reference sequence). V lost 4 bases, J lost 5 bases, and 6 bases stayed unmatched. The CDR3 consists of 15 residues. The CDR3 nucleotides are TGTGCCAGCAGCCAGGACAGGGGGCAAATAGATACGCAGTATTTT. Translation gives CASSQDRGQIDTQYF.

V and J are TRBV13 and TRBJ2-7; 9 bases are shared with TRBD1. The V segment lost 2 bases and the J segment 5 bases; nucleotides outside the gene matches: 4. This CDR3 spans 14 amino acids. Per the germline V gene, CDR1 is PRHDT and CDR2 is FYEKMQ (reference sequence). CDR3 amino acids: CASSLRQGVNEQYF. CDR3 coding DNA: TGTGCCAGCAGCTTACGACAGGGGGTCAACGAGCAGTACTTC.

The chain uses TRBV19 and TRBJ1-3; TRBD1 agrees at 9 bases. V gave up 7 bases and J gave up 6 bases; unmatched junction bases: 7. Looked up from germline, CDR1 is LNHDA and CDR2 is SQIVND (reference sequence). This CDR3 region has 14 residues. CDR3 nucleotide sequence: TGTGCCAGTATCCGGACAGGGGATACAAACACCATATATTTT. Protein: CASIRTGDTNTIYF.

The chain employs TRBV29-1 and TRBJ2-3; the match to TRBD2 covers 9 bases. The V segment lost 6 bases and the J segment 1 base; nucleotides outside the gene matches: 8. Germline-derived CDR1 and CDR2 are SQVTM and ANQGSEA. The CDR3 loop spans 15 amino acids. The CDR3 region is CSVGASGARTDTQYF. CDR3 DNA sequence: TGCAGCGTCGGGGCTAGCGGGGCCCGCACAGATACGCAGTATTTT.

The chain is built from TRBV28 and TRBJ2-3, with D tentatively TRBD2 (6 bases). This CDR3 contains 13 residues. In germline, CDR1 is MDHEN, CDR2 SYDVKM. The V and J ends lost 5 bases and 5 bases respectively, with 11 bases between them. The CDR3 is CASSPPGLDTQYF. For the CDR3, the DNA is TGTGCCAGCAGTCCCCCGGGACTAGATACGCAGTATTTT.

The chain is built from TRBV7-9 and TRBJ1-6; TRBD1 aligns across 8 bases. Per the germline V gene, CDR1 is SEHNR and CDR2 is FQNEAQ (reference sequence). V gave up 2 bases and J gave up 9 bases; unmatched junction bases: 9. CDR3 length equals 16 residues. The CDR3 here is CASSLQRTGLGSPLHF. CDR3 sequence (DNA): TGTGCCAGCAGCTTACAAAGGACAGGGTTAGGTTCACCCCTCCACTTT.

This chain joins TRBV18 and TRBJ2-6, with 10 nucleotides matching TRBD1. This CDR3 has 19 amino acids. Germline CDR1 KGHSH, CDR2 LQKENI. Losses at the gene ends were 1 base for V and 1 base for J; bases not matched to a gene: 7. CDR3 DNA: TGTGCCAGCTCACCACAATTCGCGGGACAGGGGTCTGGGGCCAACGTCCTGACTTTC. Residues: CASSPQFAGQGSGANVLTF.

This chain uses TRBV30 with TRBJ1-2; D is uncertain. Per the germline V gene, CDR1 is GTSNPN and CDR2 is SVGIG (reference sequence). V was shortened by 4 bases and J by 8 bases, with 11 bases between the two germline ends. This CDR3 has 11 amino acids. The CDR3 coding sequence is TGTGCCTGGACAGGTTTAGGAGGCTACACCTTC. Translating it yields CAWTGLGGYTF.

V is TRBV28 and J is TRBJ1-5, with D uncertain. CDR1 is MDHEN, CDR2 SYDVKM, per germline. The ends were cut back, 5 bases at V and 4 bases at J, with 9 bases in the middle. This CDR3 region has 13 residues. The CDR3 region has the DNA TGTGCCAGCAGTAAATTGAGAAATCAGCCCCAGCATTTT. Its translation is CASSKLRNQPQHF.

The chain recombines TRBV7-9 with TRBJ1-1, with D uncertain. Between the trimmed V and J ends, which lost 1 base and 11 bases, there was a span of 14 bases. The CDR3 extends over 13 amino acids. CDR1 and CDR2 (germline): SEHNR, FQNEAQ (reference sequence). The CDR3 region is CASSLEAASGAFF. The CDR3 DNA sequence: TGTGCCAGCAGCTTAGAGGCAGCCTCGGGGGCTTTCTTT.

The rearrangement links TRBV19 to TRBJ1-1; 9 bases are shared with TRBD1. Germline assignment: CDR1 LNHDA and CDR2 SQIVND (reference sequence). The V and J ends lost 7 bases and 1 base, in that order; junction bases with no gene match: 4. This CDR3 comprises 14 residues. CDR3 amino acids: CASTRTGENTEAFF. The CDR3 nucleotides read TGTGCCAGTACCAGGACAGGGGAGAACACTGAAGCTTTCTTT. The variable domain in full, with the rest retrieved from reference TRBV19 and TRBJ1-1, is DGGITQSPKYLFRKEGQNVTLSCEQNLNHDAMYWYRQDPGQGLRLIYYSQIVNDFQKGDIAEGYSVSREKKESFPLTVTSAQKNPTAFYLCASTRTGENTEAFFGQGTRLTVV.

This sequence joins TRBV9 and TRBJ2-2; D is possibly TRBD1 (6 bases). The length of the CDR3 is 14 residues. Trimming cost V 4 bases and J 9 bases, with 16 bases left between them. Germline CDR1 SGDLS, CDR2 YYNGEE. The CDR3 here is CASSSRQAAWELFF. DNA for the CDR3: TGTGCCAGCAGCTCCAGACAGGCTGCCTGGGAGCTGTTTTTT.

The V call is TRBV5-1, the J call TRBJ2-5, with a tentative D call TRBD1 (6 bases). The CDR3 length is 14 residues. Germline loops: CDR1 SGHRS, CDR2 YFSETQ. Trimming left V 4 bases short and J 3 bases short, with 13 bases between. The CDR3 here is CASSTQTGEETQYF. The CDR3 region has the DNA TGCGCCAGCAGCACACAGACAGGTGAAGAGACCCAGTACTTC.

This chain links TRBV10-3 with TRBJ2-1; D perhaps matches TRBD2 (6 bases). Trimming stripped 5 bases from V and 0 bases from J, with 11 bases between. Germline loops: CDR1 ENHRY, CDR2 SYGVKD. This CDR3 region has 15 residues. The CDR3 bases are TGTGCCATCAGTATAGCGGAGAGCTCCTACAATGAGCAGTTCTTC. As protein: CAISIAESSYNEQFF.

The chain couples TRBV6-6 to TRBJ1-1; D is possibly TRBD1 (6 bases). V was pared by 6 bases and J by 4 bases, with 12 bases between. The CDR3 has 13 amino acids. Germline assignment: CDR1 MNHNY and CDR2 SVGAGI (reference sequence). In DNA form, the CDR3 reads TGTGCCAGCAGCCCTAGGGGGGGCACTGAAGCTTTCTTT. This gives the protein CASSPRGGTEAFF.

This chain links TRBV11-3 with TRBJ2-7, with D possibly matching TRBD1 (5 bases). This CDR3 is 19 amino acids long. Germline CDR1 SGHNT, CDR2 YENEEA. V was cut by 0 bases and J by 4 bases, with 25 bases left in between. CDR3 region: CASSLDLRVGACIKYEQYV. Written as DNA, the CDR3 is TGTGCCAGCAGCTTAGATCTAAGGGTTGGGGCCTGTATCAAATACGAGCAGTACGTC.

In its sample, this clone was seen once. The chain recombines TRBV14 with TRBJ2-1; TRBD2 agrees at 14 bases. J gave up 10 bases and V 4 bases, and 12 bases lay outside the gene matches. The CDR3 contains 17 residues. Germline V gene lookup returns CDR1 SGHDN and CDR2 FVKESK. Written as DNA, the CDR3 is TGTGCCAGCAGCCCCTTTATGACTAGCGGGGGGGCCGAGGAGCAGTTCTTC. This translates into CASSPFMTSGGAEEQFF.

This rearrangement joins TRBV19 to TRBJ1-5; D may be TRBD1 (5 bases). This CDR3 spans 13 amino acids. V was trimmed by 6 bases and J by 5 bases, leaving 11 bases between them. Germline V gene lookup returns CDR1 LNHDA and CDR2 SQIVND (reference sequence). This CDR3 is CASRQGGDQPQHF. The CDR3 DNA is TGTGCCAGTAGGCAGGGCGGCGATCAGCCCCAGCATTTT. The whole variable domain, remainder taken from reference TRBV19 and TRBJ1-5, is DGGITQSPKYLFRKEGQNVTLSCEQNLNHDAMYWYRQDPGQGLRLIYYSQIVNDFQKGDIAEGYSVSREKKESFPLTVTSAQKNPTAFYLCASRQGGDQPQHFGDGTRLSIL.